This T cell receptor beta chain was recorded in a study of blood T cell repertoires in COVID-19. Overall study context: Acute and convalescent COVID-19 samples came from the United States, Italy and Spain. PBMCs, B-cell-depleted T cells, or T cells were the source of the cDNA or gDNA that made up the material.

In the study's own analysis: Counts of nucleated cells, estimated from reference gene primer amplification, were obtained. Assay used: immunoSEQ multiplex PCR; TCRdb lists only in-frame clones, some missing. V and J calls and clone size are as listed in that table; D and trimming were resolved from the DNA. The table shows about 310,000 clones, with more than 75% occurring only once. CDR1 MNHEY and CDR2 SMNVEV come from the germline V gene (reference sequence). V lost 8 bases and J 4 bases, leaving 27 bases between the germline ends. The CDR3 sequence is 18 residues long. The source is a woman in her 50s who had recovered from COVID-19. Source material: peripheral blood. The chain joins TRBV27 to TRBJ1-3; D perhaps matches TRBD1 (5 bases). CDR3 coding DNA: TGTGCCAGCGGTCCCTTCGGTTTGGACAAACAACGGGGAAACACCATATATTTT. The encoded protein is CASGPFGLDKQRGNTIYF.